Listed below are T cell receptor beta chains from one sample, sequenced in a study of cytomegalovirus exposure and HLA in healthy donors. The protocol was immunoSEQ multiplex PCR, while the TCRdb copy is restricted to in-frame clones and leaves out a portion. The data contain around 70,000 clones, around 65% of them singletons. Sequenced input: PBMCs. Every receptor here comes from a man in his fifties or sixties in good health and CMV-seropositive. CDR3s include the opening cysteine and the closing phenylalanine or tryptophan.

v_call	j_call	cdr3_aa
TRBV11-2	TRBJ1-1	CASSHYFAGNTEAFF
TRBV6-5	TRBJ2-1	CASSFGLAGGHEQFF
TRBV10-1	TRBJ2-3	CASSAQGQGTDTQYF
TRBV25-1	TRBJ1-2	CASSEYGGLYGYTF
TRBV28	TRBJ1-2	CASRDRDLYGYTF
TRBV28	TRBJ1-2	CASRPRDRYGYTF
TRBV6-6	TRBJ2-2	CASSRQGWGTGELFF
TRBV5-1	TRBJ1-1	CASSLGRGWSEAFF
TRBV2	TRBJ2-1	CASSVRLAGGHEQFF
TRBV4-1	TRBJ2-3	CASSPASGSTDTQYF
TRBV28	TRBJ1-6	CASGPNSSLHF
TRBV29-1	TRBJ1-2	CSVVLPTGYGYTF
TRBV27	TRBJ1-1	CASSFSGTGEAFF
TRBV5-1	TRBJ1-1	CASSLGGLNTEAFF
TRBV21-1	TRBJ2-7	CASVGSAGPYEQYF
TRBV6-6	TRBJ1-5	CASIQLAGDNQPQHF
TRBV4-3	TRBJ1-2	CASSQGQGPYGYTF
TRBV5-4	TRBJ1-2	CASSRAGMEVNGYTF
TRBV10-3	TRBJ1-4	CAISESDRDNEKLFF
TRBV5-6	TRBJ1-1	CASSLEQGMNTEAFF
TRBV11-3	TRBJ2-5	CASSNTGGETQYF
TRBV5-1	TRBJ2-7	CASSLSGGFQGEQYF
TRBV7-2	TRBJ2-2	CASSSGWRAGELFF
TRBV28	TRBJ2-5	CASSLSVGLRETQYF
TRBV7-3	TRBJ2-3	CASSLTRAGGSTDTQYF
TRBV27	TRBJ2-2	CASRFLEGVGELFF
TRBV5-1	TRBJ2-7	CASSLVAGDLYEQYF
TRBV28	TRBJ2-7	CASSAPGASAYEQYF
TRBV5-6	TRBJ2-7	CASSFSTGSHEQYF
TRBV5-1	TRBJ2-2	CASSSGLAHTGELFF
TRBV30	TRBJ2-7	CAWSVRGQGYEQYF
TRBV7-2	TRBJ2-1	CASSLGLAYNEQFF
TRBV19	TRBJ2-1	CASSISGGAYNEQFF
TRBV14	TRBJ2-2	CASSPRRSGGGGYTGELFF
TRBV7-9	TRBJ1-5	CASSLRGDPNQPQHF
TRBV11-2	TRBJ2-7	CASSLGSGGTLEQYF
TRBV28	TRBJ1-1	CASRPDSPLNTEAFF
TRBV28	TRBJ2-7	CASSPRTGYIGEQYF
TRBV5-1	TRBJ2-3	CASSSKGRDPTDTQYF
TRBV28	TRBJ2-5	CASLPGTINQETQYF
TRBV4-3	TRBJ2-7	CASSLNTDPYYEQYF
TRBV28	TRBJ2-7	CASSFSGGDEQYF
TRBV7-9	TRBJ2-1	CASSFPLYNEQFF
TRBV2	TRBJ2-5	CASREDRGETQYF
TRBV5-1	TRBJ2-7	CASSLGQIFTTYEQYF
TRBV6-5	TRBJ2-2	CASSWGLHTGELFF
TRBV5-1	TRBJ2-3	CASSLVLGADTQYF
TRBV19	TRBJ1-4	CASGYHRVGEKLFF
TRBV7-2	TRBJ2-5	CASSLGVGAKETQYF
TRBV4-3	TRBJ1-1	CASSQESRNTEAFF
TRBV10-3	TRBJ1-2	CAIRQEWNYGYTF
TRBV7-6	TRBJ1-4	CASSLENENEKLFF
TRBV6-4	TRBJ1-2	CASSGGRGYTF